The 19 T cell receptor beta chains in this list originate from one sample, sequenced in a study of blood T cell repertoires in COVID-19 (dated by TCRdb to 2018 to 2020). Library preparation employed the immunoSEQ multiplex PCR assay. The table was pulled from immuneACCESS by TCRdb, which kept in-frame rearrangements only. Such tables lose some clones; where checked, under half of the loss comes from unresolved V genes, and the rest has no known cause. This sample holds some 330,000 clones; about 89% were observed only once. The ten largest clones represent approximately 1.9% of the sample. Source material: PBMCs or T cells enriched from blood (not recorded which). Receptor source: a man aged 35-49 years in a cohort exposed to, infected with or recovered from COVID-19 (not recorded which).

The chain couples TRBV27 to TRBJ2-3; D might be TRBD1 (6 bases). Germline CDR1 MNHEY, CDR2 SMNVEV (reference sequence). The CDR3 runs 15 residues. V was trimmed by 5 bases and J by 2 bases, leaving 14 bases between them. In nucleotides, the CDR3 is TGTGCCAGCAGTGCAGGGGACGGACCCACAGATACGCAGTATTTT. Its protein product is CASSAGDGPTDTQYF.

This rearrangement joins TRBV7-2 to TRBJ1-3; weak D call: TRBD1 (5 bases). CDR1 and CDR2 from the germline V gene are SGHTA and FQGNSA. Trimming cost V 1 base and J 2 bases, with 12 bases left between them. This CDR3 has 16 residues. The chain's CDR3 is CASSLVAGITGNTIYF. The CDR3 DNA sequence: TGTGCCAGCAGCTTAGTTGCAGGGATTACTGGAAACACCATATATTTT.

The chain employs TRBV18 and TRBJ1-2, with D perhaps TRBD1 (5 bases). Trimming removed 4 bases from V and 4 bases from J, with 13 bases in between. The CDR3 length is 14 residues. Germline V gene sequence: CDR1 KGHSH, CDR2 LQKENI. The DNA for the CDR3 is TGTGCCAGCTCACTCGACAGTTCCCCCTATGGCTACACCTTC. This codes for CASSLDSSPYGYTF.

The rearrangement joins TRBV5-1 to TRBJ1-1, with D tentatively TRBD1 (6 bases). Germline-derived CDR1 and CDR2 are SGHRS and YFSETQ. The CDR3 sequence is 15 residues long. V lost 4 bases and J lost 6, with 19 bases in between. The CDR3 region has the DNA TGCGCCAGCAGCAGAGAACAGGGAAGGTACGCTGAAGCTTTCTTT. This codes for CASSREQGRYAEAFF.

The chain carries TRBV5-1 and TRBJ2-7; the match to TRBD1 covers 8 bases. V gave up 4 bases and J gave up 0 bases; unmatched junction bases: 12. Germline V lookup: CDR1 SGHRS, CDR2 YFSETQ. This CDR3 is built from 17 residues. The CDR3 sequence: CASSLGPPGQVSYEQYF. DNA for the CDR3: TGCGCCAGCAGCCTTGGGCCCCCGGGACAGGTCTCCTACGAGCAGTACTTC.

The chain employs TRBV15 and TRBJ2-7, with 11 bases fitting TRBD2. Looked up from germline, CDR1 is LNHNV and CDR2 is YYDKDF (reference sequence). This CDR3 spans 17 amino acids. V was pared by 1 base and J by 2 bases, with 7 bases of the junction left unmatched. The DNA for the CDR3 is TGTGCCACCAGCAGAGCTAGCGGGAGGATCCAAACCTACGAGCAGTACTTC. It is translated as CATSRASGRIQTYEQYF.

This clone was detected only a few times. This rearrangement joins TRBV5-1 to TRBJ2-7, with 9 bases aligning to TRBD1. With V trimmed by 3 bases and J by 1 base, 2 bases remained unmatched. The germline gives CDR1 SGHRS, CDR2 YFSETQ. The CDR3 sequence is 14 residues long. CDR3 sequence reads: CASSWGTGSYEQYF. CDR3 nucleotides: TGCGCCAGCAGCTGGGGGACAGGGTCCTACGAGCAGTACTTC.

The rearrangement joins TRBV3-1 (or the pseudogene TRBV3-2) to TRBJ1-4; perhaps TRBD1 as D (6 bases). The CDR3 runs to 17 residues. Germline CDR1 LGHDT, CDR2 YNNKEL (reference sequence). Deletions cut 2 bases from V and 7 bases from J, with 20 bases between. In nucleotides, the CDR3 is TGTGCCAGCAGCCAACGAACCGTGAGGGAGGGGGGTGAAAAACTGTTTTTT. This gives the protein CASSQRTVREGGEKLFF.

This clone was detected only a few times. The rearrangement joins TRBV5-5 to TRBJ2-7; D is unresolved. The CDR3 extends over 14 amino acids. The germline V gene encodes CDR1 SGHKS and CDR2 YYEKEE (reference sequence). V was cut by 4 bases and J by 1 base, with 12 bases left in between. CDR3 amino acids: CASSRGGGSYEQYF. In DNA, the CDR3 is TGTGCCAGCAGCCGAGGCGGCGGTTCCTACGAGCAGTACTTC.

This clone has just a few counts. This chain connects TRBV1 to TRBJ2-1; the table assigns TRBD2, which was not confirmed against the DNA. TRBV1 is described as a pseudogene. The length of the CDR3 is 17 residues. The CDR3 protein is CTSSQHPSGRAYNEQFF. The CDR3 DNA is TGCACCAGCAGCCAACACCCTAGCGGGAGGGCCTACAATGAGCAGTTCTTC.

The chain is built from TRBV14 and TRBJ2-7; 7 nucleotides agree with TRBD2. CDR3 size: 13 residues. V dropped 4 bases and J dropped 7; count of bases not matched to a gene: 7. The germline CDR1 and CDR2 sequences are SGHDN and FVKESK. CDR3 bases: TGTGCCAGCAGCCTACCGACTAGCCGGGAGCAGTACTTC. Encoded protein: CASSLPTSREQYF.

V is TRBV3-1 (or the pseudogene TRBV3-2) and J is TRBJ1-1, with 8 bases fitting TRBD1. The CDR3 extends over 16 amino acids. V lost 4 bases to trimming and J lost 2 bases; unmatched junction nucleotides: 9. The V gene's germline CDR1 is LGHDT and CDR2 YNNKEL (reference sequence). The chain's CDR3 is CASSPWTGRVNTEAFF. CDR3 nucleotides: TGTGCCAGCAGCCCATGGACAGGGCGAGTTAACACTGAAGCTTTCTTT.

CDR3: CASSHRTGGGEKLFF. DNA of the CDR3: TGTGCCAGCAGTCACCGGACAGGGGGCGGCGAAAAACTGTTTTTT. The chain uses TRBV27 and TRBJ1-4; 11 positions agree with TRBD1. There are 15 residues in the CDR3. CDR1 is MNHEY and CDR2 is SMNVEV in the germline V gene (reference sequence). V was clipped by 5 bases and J by 8 bases; unmatched bases: 7.

The chain combines TRBV28 with TRBJ2-1, with TRBD2 matching 10 bases. The CDR3 loop spans 18 amino acids. CDR1 and CDR2 (germline): MDHEN, SYDVKM. The junction had 9 bases not matched to a gene; V was cut back by 4 bases and J by 0 bases. The DNA for the CDR3 is TGTGCCAGCAGTTCAACGGGACTAGCGCACCACTCCTACAATGAGCAGTTCTTC. Its protein is CASSSTGLAHHSYNEQFF.

This clone has only one observation. The chain has TRBV28 and TRBJ2-6; possible D gene TRBD1, 5 bases. V was trimmed by 8 bases and J by 4 bases, leaving 9 bases between them. Germline V gene data show CDR1 as MDHEN and CDR2 as SYDVKM. This CDR3 comprises 13 residues. DNA for the CDR3: TGTGCCAGCCAGGGTGCAGGGGCCAACGTCCTGACTTTC. Translation: CASQGAGANVLTF.

This clone was seen just once. V and J are TRBV3-1 (or the pseudogene TRBV3-2) and TRBJ2-7; D is possibly TRBD2 (5 bases). The germline gives CDR1 LGHDT, CDR2 YNNKEL (reference sequence). V was shortened by 4 bases and J by 6 bases, with 22 bases between the two germline ends. CDR3 length: 16 residues. The CDR3 sequence: CASSLRQSGSVPEQYF. The CDR3 region has the DNA TGTGCCAGCAGCCTCCGTCAGTCGGGGAGTGTTCCCGAGCAGTACTTC.

CDR3 bases: TGTGCCACCCTGACTAGCGGGAGCTACAATGAGCAGTTCTTC. This codes for CATLTSGSYNEQFF. V usage is TRBV6-5 and J usage is TRBJ2-1, with 12 bases identical to TRBD2. This CDR3 region has 14 residues. V shed 10 bases, J shed 3 bases, and the junction held 4 bases outside the gene matches. CDR1 and CDR2 from the germline V gene are MNHEY and SVGAGI.

The chain links TRBV19 to TRBJ2-3; 13 nucleotides agree with TRBD2. From germline, CDR1 is LNHDA and CDR2 SQIVND (reference sequence). V shed 0 bases, J shed 5 bases, and the junction held 17 bases outside the gene matches. CDR3 size: 21 residues. CDR3: CASSIDRSPGLAGTTRDTQYF. The DNA for the CDR3 is TGTGCCAGTAGTATAGACCGGAGTCCGGGACTAGCGGGGACTACCCGAGATACGCAGTATTTT.

V is TRBV6-1 and J is TRBJ1-6, with TRBD1 matching 8 bases. The CDR3 has 16 residues. Germline V CDR1 and CDR2: MNHNS, SASEGT. The ends lost 4 bases at V and 10 bases at J; junction bases unmatched: 12. CDR3 loop: CASSAIQGGKGSPLHF. CDR3 DNA sequence: TGTGCCAGCAGTGCGATACAGGGGGGGAAAGGATCACCCCTCCACTTT.